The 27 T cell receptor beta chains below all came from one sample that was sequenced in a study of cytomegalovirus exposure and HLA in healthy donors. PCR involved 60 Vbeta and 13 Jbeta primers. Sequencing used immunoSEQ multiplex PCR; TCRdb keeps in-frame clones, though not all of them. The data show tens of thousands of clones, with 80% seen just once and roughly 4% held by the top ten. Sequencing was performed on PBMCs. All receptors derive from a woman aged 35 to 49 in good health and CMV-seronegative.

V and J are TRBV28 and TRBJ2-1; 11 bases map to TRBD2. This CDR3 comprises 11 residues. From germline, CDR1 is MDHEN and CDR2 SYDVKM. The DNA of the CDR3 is TGTGCGGCTAGCGGGAGGCATGAGCAGTTCTTC. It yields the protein CAASGRHEQFF.

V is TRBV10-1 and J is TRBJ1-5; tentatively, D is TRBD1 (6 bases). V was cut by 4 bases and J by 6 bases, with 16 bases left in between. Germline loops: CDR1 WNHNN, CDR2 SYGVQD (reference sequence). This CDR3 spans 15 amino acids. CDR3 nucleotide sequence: TGCGCCAGCAGTGTTGGGCCAGGGGATACTCAGCCCCAGCATTTT. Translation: CASSVGPGDTQPQHF.

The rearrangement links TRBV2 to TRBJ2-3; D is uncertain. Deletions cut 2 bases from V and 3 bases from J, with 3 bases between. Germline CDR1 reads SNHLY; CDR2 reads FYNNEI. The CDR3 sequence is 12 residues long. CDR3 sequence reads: CASSELTDTQYF. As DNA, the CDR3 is TGTGCCAGCAGTGAACTTACAGATACGCAGTATTTT. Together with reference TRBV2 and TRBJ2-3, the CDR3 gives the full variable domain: EPEVTQTPSHQVTQMGQEVILRCVPISNHLYFYWYRQILGQKVEFLVSFYNNEISEKSEIFDDQFSVERPDGSNFTLKIRSTKLEDSAMYFCASSELTDTQYFGPGTRLTVL.

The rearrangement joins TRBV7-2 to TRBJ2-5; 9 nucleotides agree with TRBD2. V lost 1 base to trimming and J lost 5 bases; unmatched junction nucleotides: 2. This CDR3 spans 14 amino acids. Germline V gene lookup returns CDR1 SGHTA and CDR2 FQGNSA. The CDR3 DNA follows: TGTGCCAGCAGCTTAGGGAGCGGGGGGGAGACCCAGTACTTC. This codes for CASSLGSGGETQYF.

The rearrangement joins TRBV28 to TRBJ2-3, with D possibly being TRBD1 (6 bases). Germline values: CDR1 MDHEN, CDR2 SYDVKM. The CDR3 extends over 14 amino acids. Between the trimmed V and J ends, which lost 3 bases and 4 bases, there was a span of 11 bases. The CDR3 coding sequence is TGTGCCAGCAGTTTTCGTGGGGGCCCAGATACGCAGTATTTT. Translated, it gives CASSFRGGPDTQYF.

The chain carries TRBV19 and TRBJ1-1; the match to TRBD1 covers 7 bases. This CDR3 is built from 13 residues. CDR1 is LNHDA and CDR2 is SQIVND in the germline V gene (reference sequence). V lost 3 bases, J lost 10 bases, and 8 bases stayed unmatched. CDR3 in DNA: TGTGCCAGTAGTATCCTTACAGGGGTGGGAGCTTTCTTT. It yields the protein CASSILTGVGAFF.

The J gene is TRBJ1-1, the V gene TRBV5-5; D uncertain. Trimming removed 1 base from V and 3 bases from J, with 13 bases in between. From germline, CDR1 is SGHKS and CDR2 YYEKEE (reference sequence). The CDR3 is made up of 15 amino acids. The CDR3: CASSLRAGRYTEAFF. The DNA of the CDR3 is TGTGCCAGCAGCTTGCGAGCTGGTCGGTACACTGAAGCTTTCTTT.

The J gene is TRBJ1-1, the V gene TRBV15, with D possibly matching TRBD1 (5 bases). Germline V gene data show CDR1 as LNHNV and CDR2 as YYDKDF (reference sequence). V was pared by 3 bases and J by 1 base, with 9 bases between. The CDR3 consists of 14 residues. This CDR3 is CATSSGQGNTEAFF. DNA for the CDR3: TGTGCCACCAGCAGTGGTCAGGGGAACACTGAAGCTTTCTTT.

CDR3 nucleotide sequence: TGTGCCAGCAGCACGACCCGGAGTAGCGGACGATCCTACAATGAGCAGTTCTTC. Its protein product is CASSTTRSSGRSYNEQFF. V is TRBV7-9 and J is TRBJ2-1; weak D call: TRBD2 (6 bases). The CDR3 runs to 18 residues. V lost 5 bases to trimming and J lost 1 base, with 21 bases between them. Germline CDR1 reads SEHNR; CDR2 reads FQNEAQ (reference sequence).

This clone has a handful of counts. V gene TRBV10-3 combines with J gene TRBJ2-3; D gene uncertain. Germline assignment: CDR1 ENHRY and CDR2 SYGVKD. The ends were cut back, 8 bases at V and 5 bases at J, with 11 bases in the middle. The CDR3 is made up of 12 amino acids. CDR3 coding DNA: TGTGCCATCTCCGAGGATGAAGATACGCAGTATTTT. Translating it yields CAISEDEDTQYF.

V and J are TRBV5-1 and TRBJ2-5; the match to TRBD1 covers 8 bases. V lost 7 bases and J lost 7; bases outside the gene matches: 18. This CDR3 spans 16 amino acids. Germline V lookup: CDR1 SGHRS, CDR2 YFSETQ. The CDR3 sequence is CASGAQGGTGRGTQYF. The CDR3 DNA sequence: TGCGCCAGCGGAGCACAGGGCGGGACAGGTCGAGGGACCCAGTACTTC.

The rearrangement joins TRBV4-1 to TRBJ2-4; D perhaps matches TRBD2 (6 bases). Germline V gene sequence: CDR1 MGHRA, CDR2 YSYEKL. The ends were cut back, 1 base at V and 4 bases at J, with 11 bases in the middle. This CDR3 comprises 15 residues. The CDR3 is CASSQGAGIKNIQYF. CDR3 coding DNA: TGCGCCAGCAGCCAAGGGGCGGGGATAAAAAACATTCAGTACTTC.

The CDR3 here is CASASGNYNEQFF. In DNA form, the CDR3 reads TGTGCCAGCGCTAGCGGGAACTACAATGAGCAGTTCTTC. The V call is TRBV7-3, the J call TRBJ2-1, with TRBD2 matching 9 bases. Germline V gene lookup returns CDR1 SGHTA and CDR2 FQGTGA. CDR3 length: 13 residues. V lost 8 bases and J lost 3; bases outside the gene matches: 2.

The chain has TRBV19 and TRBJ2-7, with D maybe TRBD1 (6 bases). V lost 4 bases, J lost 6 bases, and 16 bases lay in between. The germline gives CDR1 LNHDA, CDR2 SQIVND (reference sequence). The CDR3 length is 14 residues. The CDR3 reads CASSTHAGDGEQYF. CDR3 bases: TGTGCCAGTAGTACCCACGCAGGGGATGGCGAGCAGTACTTC.

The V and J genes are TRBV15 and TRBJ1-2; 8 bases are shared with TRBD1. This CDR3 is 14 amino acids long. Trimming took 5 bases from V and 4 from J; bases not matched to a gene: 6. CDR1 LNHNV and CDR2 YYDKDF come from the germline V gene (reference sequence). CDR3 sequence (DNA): TGTGCCACCAGCCCTCGGACAGGGCCCTATGGCTACACCTTC. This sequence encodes CATSPRTGPYGYTF.

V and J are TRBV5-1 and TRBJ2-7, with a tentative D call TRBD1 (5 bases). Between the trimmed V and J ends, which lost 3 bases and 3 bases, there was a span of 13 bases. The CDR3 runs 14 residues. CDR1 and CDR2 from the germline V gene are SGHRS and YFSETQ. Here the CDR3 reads CASSSEQAYYEQYF. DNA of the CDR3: TGCGCCAGCAGCTCGGAACAGGCCTACTACGAGCAGTACTTC.

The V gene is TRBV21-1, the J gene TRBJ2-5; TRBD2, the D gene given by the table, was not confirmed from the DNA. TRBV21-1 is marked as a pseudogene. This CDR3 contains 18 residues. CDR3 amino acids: CASSTGPRASGLQETQYF. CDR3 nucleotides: TGTGCCAGCAGCACCGGACCCCGGGCTAGCGGGCTCCAAGAGACCCAGTACTTC.

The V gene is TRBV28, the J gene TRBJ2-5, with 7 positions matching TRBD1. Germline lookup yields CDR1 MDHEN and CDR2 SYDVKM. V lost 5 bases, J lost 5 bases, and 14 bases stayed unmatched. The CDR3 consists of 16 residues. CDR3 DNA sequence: TGTGCCAGCAGTCCTACAGGGGCTGGGGTGGGGGAGACCCAGTACTTC. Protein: CASSPTGAGVGETQYF.

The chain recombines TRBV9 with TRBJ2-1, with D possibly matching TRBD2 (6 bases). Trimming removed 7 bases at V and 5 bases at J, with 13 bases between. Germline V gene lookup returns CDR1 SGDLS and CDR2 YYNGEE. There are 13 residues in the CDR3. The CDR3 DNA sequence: TGTGCCAGCTCCCCCCCGGGGGACAATGAGCAGTTCTTC. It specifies CASSPPGDNEQFF. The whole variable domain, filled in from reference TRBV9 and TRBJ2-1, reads DSGVTQTPKHLITATGQRVTLRCSPRSGDLSVYWYQQSLDQGLQFLIQYYNGEERAKGNILERFSAQQFPDLHSELNLSSLELGDSALYFCASSPPGDNEQFFGPGTRLTVL.

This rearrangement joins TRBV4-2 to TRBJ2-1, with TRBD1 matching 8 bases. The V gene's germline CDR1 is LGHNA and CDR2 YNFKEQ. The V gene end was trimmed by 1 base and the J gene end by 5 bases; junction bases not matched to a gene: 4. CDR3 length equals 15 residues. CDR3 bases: TGTGCCAGCAGCCAAGGACAGGGGTCAAACAATGAGCAGTTCTTC. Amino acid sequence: CASSQGQGSNNEQFF.

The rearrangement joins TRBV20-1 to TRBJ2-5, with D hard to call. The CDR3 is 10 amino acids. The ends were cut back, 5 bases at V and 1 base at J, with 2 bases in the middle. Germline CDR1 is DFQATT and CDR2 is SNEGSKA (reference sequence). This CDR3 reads CSARQETQYF. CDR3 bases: TGCAGTGCTCGCCAAGAGACCCAGTACTTC.

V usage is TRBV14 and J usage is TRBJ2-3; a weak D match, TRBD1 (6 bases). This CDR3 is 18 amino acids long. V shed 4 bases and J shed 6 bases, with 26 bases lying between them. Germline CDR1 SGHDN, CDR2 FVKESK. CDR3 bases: TGTGCCAGCAGCCCACCGACAGGAAAGAACCTATTTTCCGATACGCAGTATTTT. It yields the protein CASSPPTGKNLFSDTQYF.

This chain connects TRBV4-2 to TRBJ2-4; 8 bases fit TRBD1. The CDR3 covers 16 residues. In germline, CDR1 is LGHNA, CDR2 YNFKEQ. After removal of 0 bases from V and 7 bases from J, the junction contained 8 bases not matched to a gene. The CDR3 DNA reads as TGTGCCAGCAGCCAAGATGCAACAGGGGGGAGGAACATTCAGTACTTC. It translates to CASSQDATGGRNIQYF.

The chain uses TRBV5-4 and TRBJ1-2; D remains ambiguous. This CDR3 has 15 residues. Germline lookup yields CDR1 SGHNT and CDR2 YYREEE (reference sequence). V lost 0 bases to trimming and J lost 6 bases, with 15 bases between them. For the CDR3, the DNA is TGTGCCAGCAGCTTGGCCATGGAGAGAAGACATGGCTACACCTTC. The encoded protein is CASSLAMERRHGYTF. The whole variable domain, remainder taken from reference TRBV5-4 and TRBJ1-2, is ETGVTQSPTHLIKTRGQQVTLRCSSQSGHNTVSWYQQALGQGPQFIFQYYREEENGRGNFPPRFSGLQFPNYSSELNVNALELDDSALYLCASSLAMERRHGYTFGSGTRLTVV.

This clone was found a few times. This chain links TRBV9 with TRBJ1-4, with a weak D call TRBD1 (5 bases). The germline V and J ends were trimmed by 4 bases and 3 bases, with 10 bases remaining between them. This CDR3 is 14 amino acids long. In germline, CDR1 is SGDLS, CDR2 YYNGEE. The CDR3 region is CASSPGGSNEKLFF. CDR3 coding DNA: TGTGCCAGCAGCCCTGGGGGGTCTAATGAAAAACTGTTTTTT.

The CDR3 DNA reads as TGTGCCAGCAGCCCCGGCCGGACAGGGGGCGGAGAGACCCAGTACTTC. This translates into CASSPGRTGGGETQYF. The chain is built from TRBV5-6 and TRBJ2-5; 11 bases map to TRBD1. This CDR3 contains 16 residues. The V gene's germline CDR1 is SGHDT and CDR2 YYEEEE. The V and J ends lost 4 bases and 4 bases, in that order; junction bases with no gene match: 9.

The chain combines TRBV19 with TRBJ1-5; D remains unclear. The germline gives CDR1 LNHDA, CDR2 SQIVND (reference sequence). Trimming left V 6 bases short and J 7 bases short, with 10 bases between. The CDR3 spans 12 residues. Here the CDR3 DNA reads TGTGCCAGTAGGGAGGGAGGGCAGCCCCAGCATTTT. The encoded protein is CASREGGQPQHF. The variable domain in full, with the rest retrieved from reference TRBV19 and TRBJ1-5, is DGGITQSPKYLFRKEGQNVTLSCEQNLNHDAMYWYRQDPGQGLRLIYYSQIVNDFQKGDIAEGYSVSREKKESFPLTVTSAQKNPTAFYLCASREGGQPQHFGDGTRLSIL.